The rows below give T cell receptor beta chains drawn from one sample of a study of cytomegalovirus exposure and HLA in healthy donors. The protocol was immunoSEQ multiplex PCR, while the TCRdb copy is restricted to in-frame clones and leaves out a portion. The repertoire table contains 100,000 to 150,000 clones. Source material: PBMCs. The receptor source for this set is a man aged 18-30 years in good health and CMV-seronegative. Both conserved end residues are part of each CDR3. The D gene is left open where the match is weak.

v_gene	j_gene	d_gene	CDR3nt	CDR3aa
TRBV4-1	TRBJ1-3	TRBD1	TGCGCCAGCAGCCAAGAGGGACAGGGTATATACTCTGGAAACACCATATATTTT	CASSQEGQGIYSGNTIYF
TRBV7-9	TRBJ2-4	TRBD1	TGTGCCAGCAGCCGGGACAGGGAGACTCCCTTAGCCAAAAACATTCAGTACTTC	CASSRDRETPLAKNIQYF
TRBV7-2	TRBJ2-7	-	TGTGCCAGCAGCTTAGGCGGCAGGAGGAGCTCCTACGAGCAGTACTTC	CASSLGGRRSSYEQYF
TRBV18	TRBJ2-7	-	TGTGCCAGCTCACCGCCCACCGCGCTCCAGGGACTCGAGCAGTACTTC	CASSPPTALQGLEQYF
TRBV4-1	TRBJ1-1	TRBD1	TGCGCCAGCAGCCAAAACGACAGGGGGTGGGAAGCTTTCTTT	CASSQNDRGWEAFF
TRBV18	TRBJ1-5	-	TGCGCCAGCTCACCGGACAGTGGTCAGCCCCAGCATTTT	CASSPDSGQPQHF
TRBV5-1	TRBJ2-7	-	TGCGCCAGCAGCGACAGTCGCCTGCGGGGCAATTACGAGCAGTACTTC	CASSDSRLRGNYEQYF
TRBV12-5	TRBJ1-2	-	TGTGCTAGTGGTTTGGTACACGGGACTTCCTTC	CASGLVHGTSF
TRBV19	TRBJ1-4	TRBD1	TGTGCCAGTAGCTCTGACAGGGGTTTTGCAACTAATGAAAAACTGTTTTTT	CASSSDRGFATNEKLFF
TRBV29-1	TRBJ2-7	TRBD1	TGCAGCGTTGAGGGACAGGGGGCTTCTGTACCCTACGAGCAGTACTTC	CSVEGQGASVPYEQYF
TRBV2	TRBJ2-2	TRBD2	TGTGCCAGCAGTGAGTCTAGCGGGAACACCGGGGAGCTGTTTTTT	CASSESSGNTGELFF
TRBV6-5	TRBJ2-7	-	TGTGCCAGCAGTGAAGTTGGCGGGTCCTACGAGCAGTACTTC	CASSEVGGSYEQYF
TRBV6-5	TRBJ2-7	TRBD1	TGTGCCAGCAACCACAGACAGGGTGCCTTCGGCGAGCAGTACTTC	CASNHRQGAFGEQYF
TRBV5-1	TRBJ1-1	-	TGCGCCAGCAGCTTGCGAGACTCAATCAAAGACGTGACTGAAGCTTTCTTT	CASSLRDSIKDVTEAFF
TRBV2	TRBJ2-3	TRBD2	TGTGCCAGCAACAGACTAGCGGGAGGGCCTGTTACGCAGTATTTT	CASNRLAGGPVTQYF
TRBV2	TRBJ2-1	TRBD2	TGTGCCAGCAGCCGTACTAGCGGGAGTCGCTATGAGCAGTTCTTC	CASSRTSGSRYEQFF
TRBV7-8	TRBJ2-5	TRBD1	TGTGCCAGCATCGAACCCGCCTCCCGACAGGGGGAGACCCAGTACTTC	CASIEPASRQGETQYF
TRBV13	TRBJ2-3	-	TGTGCCAGCAGCTTAACAGTTACGTCCGGGGGTACAGATACGCAGTATTTT	CASSLTVTSGGTDTQYF